Listed here is a single T cell receptor beta chain. A much larger clone sits a single nucleotide away, making a read error possible. These data originate in a study of metastatic and nonmetastatic thyroid tumors. With MiXCR, TCRdb called clones anew from the PCR reads. The sample has 35,000 to 50,000 clones, less than 20% seen once. There are 15 residues in the CDR3. V was pared by 5 bases and J by 6 bases, with 19 bases between. CDR1 and CDR2 (germline): LNHNV, YYDKDF (reference sequence). Before thyroid surgery, none of the patients had received any treatment. The sequence was collected from a female donor with papillary thyroid cancer or a benign thyroid nodule (not recorded which). Some clones in this sample may be carry-over from other donors' samples. The specimen sequenced was tumor tissue. The chain combines TRBV15 with TRBJ2-5; a possible D gene is TRBD2 (6 bases). The CDR3 here is CATSVSGEGSQTQYF. The CDR3, as DNA: TGTGCCACCAGCGTATCGGGAGAAGGAAGTCAGACCCAGTACTTC.